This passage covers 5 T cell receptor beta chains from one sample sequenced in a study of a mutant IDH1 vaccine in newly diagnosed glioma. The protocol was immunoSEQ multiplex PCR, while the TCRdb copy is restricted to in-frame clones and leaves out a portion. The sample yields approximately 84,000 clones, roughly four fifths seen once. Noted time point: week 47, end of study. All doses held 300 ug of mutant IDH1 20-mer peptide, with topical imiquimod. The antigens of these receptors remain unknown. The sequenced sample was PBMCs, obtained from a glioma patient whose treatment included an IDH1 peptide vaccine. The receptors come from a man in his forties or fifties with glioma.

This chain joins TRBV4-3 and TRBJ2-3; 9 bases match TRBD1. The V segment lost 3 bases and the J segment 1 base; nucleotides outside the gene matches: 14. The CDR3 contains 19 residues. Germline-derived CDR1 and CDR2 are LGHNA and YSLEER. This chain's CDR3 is CASSHLRLLGQGRTDTQYF. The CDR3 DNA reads TGCGCCAGCAGCCATCTAAGATTATTAGGACAGGGGCGCACAGATACGCAGTATTTT.

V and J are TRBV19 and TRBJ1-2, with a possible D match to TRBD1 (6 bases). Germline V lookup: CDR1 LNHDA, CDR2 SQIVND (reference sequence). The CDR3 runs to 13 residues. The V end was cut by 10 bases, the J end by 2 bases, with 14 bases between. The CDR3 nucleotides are TGTGCCACAAGACAGGACATGAACTATGGCTACACCTTC. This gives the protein CATRQDMNYGYTF.

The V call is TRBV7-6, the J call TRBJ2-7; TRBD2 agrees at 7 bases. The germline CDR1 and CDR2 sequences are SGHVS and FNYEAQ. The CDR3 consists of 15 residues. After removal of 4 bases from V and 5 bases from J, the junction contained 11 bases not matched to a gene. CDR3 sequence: CASSSDPTSSHEQYF. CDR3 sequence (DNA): TGTGCCAGCAGCTCCGATCCGACTAGCAGCCACGAGCAGTACTTC.

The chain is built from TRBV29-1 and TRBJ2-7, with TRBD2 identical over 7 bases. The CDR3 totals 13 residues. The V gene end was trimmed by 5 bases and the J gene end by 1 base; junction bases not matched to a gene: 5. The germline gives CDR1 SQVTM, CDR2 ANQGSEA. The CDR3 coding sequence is TGCAGCGTTATGAAAGCGGGGTCCTACGAGCAGTACTTC. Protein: CSVMKAGSYEQYF.

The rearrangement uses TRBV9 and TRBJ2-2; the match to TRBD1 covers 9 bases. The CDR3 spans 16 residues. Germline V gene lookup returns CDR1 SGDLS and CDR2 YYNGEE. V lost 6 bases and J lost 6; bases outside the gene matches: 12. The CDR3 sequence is CASTPDRGTISGELFF. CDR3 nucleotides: TGTGCCAGCACCCCAGACAGGGGGACGATTTCCGGGGAGCTGTTTTTT.